This T cell receptor beta chain was sequenced in a study of metastatic and nonmetastatic thyroid tumors. Turning to the study itself: Both malignant and benign thyroid patients supplied peripheral blood and tumor or nodule tissue samples, across which the repertoires of these patients were then compared.

TCRdb reprocessed the PCR reads using MiXCR. Found here are roughly 61,000 clones, 4% to 4.5% of them singletons; the top ten hold approximately 20%. Not a single patient had been given any form of treatment at any point before undergoing thyroid surgery. The germline gives CDR1 KGHDR, CDR2 SFDVKD. The CDR3 consists of 18 residues. The ends were cut back, 5 bases at V and 5 bases at J, with 26 bases in the middle. Sequenced input: blood. The rearrangement joins TRBV24-1 to TRBJ1-2, with D maybe TRBD1 (5 bases). This clonotype was obtained from a female donor with papillary thyroid cancer or a benign thyroid nodule (not recorded which). Some clones in this sample may be carry-over from other donors' samples. The CDR3 sequence is CATSGFLMGPYSGYGYTF. DNA of the CDR3: TGTGCCACCAGTGGCTTCCTCATGGGGCCATATTCTGGGTATGGCTACACCTTC.